The present T cell receptor (beta chain) was sequenced within a study of blood T cell repertoires in COVID-19. Only in-frame clones appear in the TCRdb table, and some are missing; sequencing was by immunoSEQ multiplex PCR. Of 200,000 to 250,000 clones listed, 70% to 90% were seen once; the top ten hold approximately 11%. Trimming cost V 1 base and J 5 bases, with 17 bases left between them. The CDR3 contains 17 residues. CDR1 is MGHRA and CDR2 is YSYEKL in the germline V gene. This TCR came from a man aged 25-40 years who had recovered from COVID-19. This rearrangement joins TRBV4-1 to TRBJ2-2; possibly TRBD2 for D (5 bases). Sequenced sample: PBMCs or T cells enriched from blood (not recorded which). This CDR3 reads CASSQGMARARTGELFF. In DNA, the CDR3 is TGCGCCAGCAGCCAAGGAATGGCGCGGGCGAGGACCGGGGAGCTGTTTTTT.